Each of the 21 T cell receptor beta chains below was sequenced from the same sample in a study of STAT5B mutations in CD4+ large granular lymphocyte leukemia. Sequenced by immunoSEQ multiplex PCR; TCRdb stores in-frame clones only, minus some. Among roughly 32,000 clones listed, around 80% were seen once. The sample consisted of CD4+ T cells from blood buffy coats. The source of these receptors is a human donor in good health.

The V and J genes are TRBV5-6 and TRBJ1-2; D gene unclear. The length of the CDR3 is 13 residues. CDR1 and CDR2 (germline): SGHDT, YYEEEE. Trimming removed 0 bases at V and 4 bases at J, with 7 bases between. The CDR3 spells CASSLEQTYGYTF. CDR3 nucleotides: TGTGCCAGCAGCTTGGAACAGACCTATGGCTACACCTTC.

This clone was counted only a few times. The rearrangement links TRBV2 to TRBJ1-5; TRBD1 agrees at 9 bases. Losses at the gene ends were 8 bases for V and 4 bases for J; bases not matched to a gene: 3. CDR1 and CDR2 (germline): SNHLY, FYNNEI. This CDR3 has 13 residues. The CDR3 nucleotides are TGTGCCAGCTCGACAGGGGGGAATCAGCCCCAGCATTTT. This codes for CASSTGGNQPQHF.

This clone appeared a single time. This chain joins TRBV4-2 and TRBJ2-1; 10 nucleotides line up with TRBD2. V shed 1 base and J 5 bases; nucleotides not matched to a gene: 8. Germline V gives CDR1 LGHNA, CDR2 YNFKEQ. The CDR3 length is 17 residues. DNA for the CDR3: TGTGCCAGCAGCCAAGTTTCTAGCGGGAGTAGGAACAATGAGCAGTTCTTC. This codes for CASSQVSSGSRNNEQFF.

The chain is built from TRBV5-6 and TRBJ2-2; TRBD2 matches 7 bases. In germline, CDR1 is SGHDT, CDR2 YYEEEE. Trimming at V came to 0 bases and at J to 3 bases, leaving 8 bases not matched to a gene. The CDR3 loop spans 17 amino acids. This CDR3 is CASSLGALAVHTGELFF. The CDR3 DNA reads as TGTGCCAGCAGCTTGGGGGCCCTAGCGGTCCACACCGGGGAGCTGTTTTTT. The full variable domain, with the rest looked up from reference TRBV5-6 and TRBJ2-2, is DAGVTQSPTHLIKTRGQQVTLRCSPKSGHDTVSWYQQALGQGPQFIFQYYEEEERQRGNFPDRFSGHQFPNYSSELNVNALLLGDSALYLCASSLGALAVHTGELFFGEGSRLTVL.

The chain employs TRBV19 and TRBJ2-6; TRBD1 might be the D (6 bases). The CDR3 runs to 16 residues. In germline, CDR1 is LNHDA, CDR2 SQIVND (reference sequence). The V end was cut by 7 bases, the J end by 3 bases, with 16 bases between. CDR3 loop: CASKIQQGFGANVLTF. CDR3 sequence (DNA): TGTGCCAGTAAAATCCAACAGGGATTTGGGGCCAACGTCCTGACTTTC. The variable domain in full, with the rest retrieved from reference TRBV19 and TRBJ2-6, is DGGITQSPKYLFRKEGQNVTLSCEQNLNHDAMYWYRQDPGQGLRLIYYSQIVNDFQKGDIAEGYSVSREKKESFPLTVTSAQKNPTAFYLCASKIQQGFGANVLTFGAGSRLTVL.

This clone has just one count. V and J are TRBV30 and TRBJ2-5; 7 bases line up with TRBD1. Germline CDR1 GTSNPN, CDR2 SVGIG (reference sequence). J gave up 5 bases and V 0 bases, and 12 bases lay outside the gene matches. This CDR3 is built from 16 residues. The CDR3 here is CAWSVGGSSRRETQYF. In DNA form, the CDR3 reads TGTGCCTGGAGTGTAGGGGGCAGCTCCCGCAGGGAGACCCAGTACTTC.

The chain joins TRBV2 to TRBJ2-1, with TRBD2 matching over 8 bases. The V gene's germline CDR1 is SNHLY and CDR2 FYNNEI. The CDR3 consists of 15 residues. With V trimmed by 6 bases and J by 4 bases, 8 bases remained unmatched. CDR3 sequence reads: CASSRAGVDYNEQFF. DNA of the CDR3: TGTGCCAGCAGCCGAGCGGGAGTAGATTACAATGAGCAGTTCTTC. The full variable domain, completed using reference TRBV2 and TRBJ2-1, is EPEVTQTPSHQVTQMGQEVILRCVPISNHLYFYWYRQILGQKVEFLVSFYNNEISEKSEIFDDQFSVERPDGSNFTLKIRSTKLEDSAMYFCASSRAGVDYNEQFFGPGTRLTVL.

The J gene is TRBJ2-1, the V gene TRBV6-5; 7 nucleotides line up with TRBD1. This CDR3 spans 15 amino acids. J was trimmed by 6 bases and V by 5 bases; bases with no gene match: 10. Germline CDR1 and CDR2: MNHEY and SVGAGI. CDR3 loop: CASSRAGTELNEQFF. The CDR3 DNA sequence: TGTGCCAGCAGTAGAGCCGGGACAGAACTCAATGAGCAGTTCTTC.

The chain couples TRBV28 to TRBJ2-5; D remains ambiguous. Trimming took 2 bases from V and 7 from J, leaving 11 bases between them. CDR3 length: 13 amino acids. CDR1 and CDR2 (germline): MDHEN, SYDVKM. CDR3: CASSLGRVGTQYF. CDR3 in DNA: TGTGCCAGCAGTTTAGGCCGGGTGGGGACCCAGTACTTC.

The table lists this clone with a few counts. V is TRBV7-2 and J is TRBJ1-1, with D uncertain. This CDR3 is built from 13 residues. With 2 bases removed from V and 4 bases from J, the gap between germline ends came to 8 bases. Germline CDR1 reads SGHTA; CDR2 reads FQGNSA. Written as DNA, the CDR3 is TGTGCCAGCAGCTTACTACGGAGCACTGAAGCTTTCTTT. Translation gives CASSLLRSTEAFF. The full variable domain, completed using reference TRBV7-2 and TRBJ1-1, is GAGVSQSPSNKVTEKGKDVELRCDPISGHTALYWYRQSLGQGLEFLIYFQGNSAPDKSGLPSDRFSAERTGGSVSTLTIQRTQQEDSAVYLCASSLLRSTEAFFGQGTRLTVV.

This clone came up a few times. In nucleotides, the CDR3 is TGTGCCAGCAGTCCTACAGGGGCCAGCAATCAGCCCCAGCATTTT. It codes for CASSPTGASNQPQHF. The J gene is TRBJ1-5, the V gene TRBV27, with 7 bases matching TRBD1. Per germline, CDR1 MNHEY and CDR2 SMNVEV (reference sequence). CDR3 size: 15 residues. The J segment lost 1 base and the V segment lost 5 bases, leaving 5 bases of the junction unmatched.

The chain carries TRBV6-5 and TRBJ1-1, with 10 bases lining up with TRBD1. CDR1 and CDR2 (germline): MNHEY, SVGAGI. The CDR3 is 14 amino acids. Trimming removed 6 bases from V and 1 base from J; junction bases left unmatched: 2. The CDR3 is CASRTGGGNTEAFF. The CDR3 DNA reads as TGTGCCAGCAGGACAGGGGGCGGGAACACTGAAGCTTTCTTT.

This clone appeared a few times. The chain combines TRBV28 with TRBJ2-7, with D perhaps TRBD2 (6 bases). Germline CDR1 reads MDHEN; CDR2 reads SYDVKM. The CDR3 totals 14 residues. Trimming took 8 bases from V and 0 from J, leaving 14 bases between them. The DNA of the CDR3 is TGTGCCAGCCAAAGGGACTTCTTCTCCTACGAGCAGTACTTC. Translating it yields CASQRDFFSYEQYF.

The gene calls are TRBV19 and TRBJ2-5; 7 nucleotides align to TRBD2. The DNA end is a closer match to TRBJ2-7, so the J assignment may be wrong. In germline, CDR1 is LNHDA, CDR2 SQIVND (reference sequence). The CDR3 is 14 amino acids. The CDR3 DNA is TGTGCCAGTAGTGGGAGCGGGACCGCCTACGAGCAGTACTTC. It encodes CASSGSGTAYEQYF.

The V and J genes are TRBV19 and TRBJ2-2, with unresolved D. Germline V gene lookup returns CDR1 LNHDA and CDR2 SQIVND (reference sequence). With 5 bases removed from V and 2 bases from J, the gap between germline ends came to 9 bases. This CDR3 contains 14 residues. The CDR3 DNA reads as TGTGCCAGTAGTCTGCTACCTAACACCGGGGAGCTGTTTTTT. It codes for CASSLLPNTGELFF. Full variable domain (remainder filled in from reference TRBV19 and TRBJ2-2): DGGITQSPKYLFRKEGQNVTLSCEQNLNHDAMYWYRQDPGQGLRLIYYSQIVNDFQKGDIAEGYSVSREKKESFPLTVTSAQKNPTAFYLCASSLLPNTGELFFGEGSRLTVL.

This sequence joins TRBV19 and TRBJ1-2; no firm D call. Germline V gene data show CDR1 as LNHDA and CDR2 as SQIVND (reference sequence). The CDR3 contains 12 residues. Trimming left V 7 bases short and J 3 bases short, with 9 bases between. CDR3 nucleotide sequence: TGTGCCAGTATTGGGTTTTACTATGGCTACACCTTC. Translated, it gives CASIGFYYGYTF.

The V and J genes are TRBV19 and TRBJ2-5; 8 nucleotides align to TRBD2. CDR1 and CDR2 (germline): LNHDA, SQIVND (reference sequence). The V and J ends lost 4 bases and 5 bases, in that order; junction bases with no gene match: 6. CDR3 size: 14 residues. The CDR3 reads CASSRGLGWETQYF. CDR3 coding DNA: TGTGCCAGTAGTAGGGGACTAGGTTGGGAGACCCAGTACTTC.

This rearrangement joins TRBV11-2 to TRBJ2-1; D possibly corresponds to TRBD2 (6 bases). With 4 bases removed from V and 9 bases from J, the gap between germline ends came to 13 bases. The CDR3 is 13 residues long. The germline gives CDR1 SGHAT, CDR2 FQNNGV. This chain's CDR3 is CASSSFGGAEQFF. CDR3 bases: TGTGCCAGCAGCTCTTTCGGGGGTGCTGAGCAGTTCTTC.

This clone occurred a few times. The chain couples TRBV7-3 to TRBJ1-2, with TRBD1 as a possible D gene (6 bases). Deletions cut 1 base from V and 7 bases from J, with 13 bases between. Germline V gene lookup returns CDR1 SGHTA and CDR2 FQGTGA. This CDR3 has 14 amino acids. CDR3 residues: CASSLNPEGGGYTF. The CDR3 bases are TGTGCCAGCAGCTTAAACCCGGAAGGGGGTGGCTACACCTTC.

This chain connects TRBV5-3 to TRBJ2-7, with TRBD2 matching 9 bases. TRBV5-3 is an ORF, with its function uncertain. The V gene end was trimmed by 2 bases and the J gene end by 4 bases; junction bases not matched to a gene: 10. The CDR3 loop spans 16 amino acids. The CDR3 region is CARSLAGGLSWYEQYF. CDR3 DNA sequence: TGTGCCAGAAGCTTAGCGGGAGGACTATCTTGGTACGAGCAGTACTTC.

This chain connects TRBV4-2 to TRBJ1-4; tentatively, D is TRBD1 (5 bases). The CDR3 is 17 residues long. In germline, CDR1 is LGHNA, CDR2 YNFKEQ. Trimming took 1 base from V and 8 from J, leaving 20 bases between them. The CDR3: CASSQGRPGRAGEKLFF. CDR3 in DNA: TGTGCCAGCAGCCAAGGCCGCCCAGGCAGGGCGGGGGAAAAACTGTTTTTT.